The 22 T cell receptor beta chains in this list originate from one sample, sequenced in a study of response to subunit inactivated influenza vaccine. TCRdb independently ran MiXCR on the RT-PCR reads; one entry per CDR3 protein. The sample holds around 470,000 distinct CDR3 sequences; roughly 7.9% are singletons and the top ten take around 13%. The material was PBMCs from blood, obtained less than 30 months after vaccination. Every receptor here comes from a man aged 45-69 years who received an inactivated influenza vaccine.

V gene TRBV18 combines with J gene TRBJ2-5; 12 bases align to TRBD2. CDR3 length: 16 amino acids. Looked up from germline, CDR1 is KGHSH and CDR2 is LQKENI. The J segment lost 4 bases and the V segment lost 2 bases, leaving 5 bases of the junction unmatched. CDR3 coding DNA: TGTGCCAGCTCACCAAATCCGGGACTAGCGGGAGAGACCCAGTACTTC. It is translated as CASSPNPGLAGETQYF.

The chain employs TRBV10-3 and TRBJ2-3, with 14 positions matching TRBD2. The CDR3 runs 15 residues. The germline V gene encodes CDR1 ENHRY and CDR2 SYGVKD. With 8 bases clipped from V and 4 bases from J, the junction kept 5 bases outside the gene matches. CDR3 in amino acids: CAIGTSGRSPDTQYF. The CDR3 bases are TGTGCCATCGGGACTAGCGGGAGATCGCCAGATACGCAGTATTTT.

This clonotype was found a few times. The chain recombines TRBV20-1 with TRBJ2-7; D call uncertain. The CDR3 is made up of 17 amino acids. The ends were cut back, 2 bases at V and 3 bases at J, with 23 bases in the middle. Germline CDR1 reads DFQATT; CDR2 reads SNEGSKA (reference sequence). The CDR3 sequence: CSARSSTNFPPFYEQYF. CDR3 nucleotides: TGCAGTGCTAGATCTTCGACAAACTTCCCCCCTTTCTACGAGCAGTACTTC.

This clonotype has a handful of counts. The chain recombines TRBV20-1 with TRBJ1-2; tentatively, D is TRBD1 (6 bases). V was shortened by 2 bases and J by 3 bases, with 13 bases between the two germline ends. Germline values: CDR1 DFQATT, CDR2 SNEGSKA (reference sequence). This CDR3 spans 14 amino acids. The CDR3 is CSARLGGGDYGYTF. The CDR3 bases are TGCAGTGCTAGATTAGGAGGGGGAGACTATGGCTACACCTTC.

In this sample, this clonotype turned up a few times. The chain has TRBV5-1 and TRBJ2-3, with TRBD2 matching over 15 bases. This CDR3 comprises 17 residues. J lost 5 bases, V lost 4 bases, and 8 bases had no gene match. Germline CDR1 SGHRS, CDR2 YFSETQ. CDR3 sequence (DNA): TGCGCCAGCAGCAGGACTAGCGGGGGGGCCGGGAAAGATACGCAGTATTTT. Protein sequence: CASSRTSGGAGKDTQYF.

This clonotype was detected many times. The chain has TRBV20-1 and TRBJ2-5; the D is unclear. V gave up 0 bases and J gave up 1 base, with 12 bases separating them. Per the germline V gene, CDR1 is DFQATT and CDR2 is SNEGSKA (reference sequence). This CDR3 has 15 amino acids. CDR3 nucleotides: TGCAGTGCTAGAGATGCCGCGACTGGCCAAGAGACCCAGTACTTC. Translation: CSARDAATGQETQYF.

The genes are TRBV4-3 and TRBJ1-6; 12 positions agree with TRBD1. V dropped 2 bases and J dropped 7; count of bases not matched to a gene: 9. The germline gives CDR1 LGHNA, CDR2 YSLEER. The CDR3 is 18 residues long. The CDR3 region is CASSQLLLGQGANSPLHF. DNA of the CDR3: TGCGCCAGCAGCCAACTACTTTTGGGACAGGGGGCGAATTCACCCCTCCACTTT.

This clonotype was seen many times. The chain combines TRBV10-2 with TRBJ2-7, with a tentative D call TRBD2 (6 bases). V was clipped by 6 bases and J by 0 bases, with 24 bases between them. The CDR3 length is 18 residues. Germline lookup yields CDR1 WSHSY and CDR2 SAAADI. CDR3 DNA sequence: TGCGCCAGCAGGGGGACTGTCCAAGGGCTAACCATCTCCTACGAGCAGTACTTC. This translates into CASRGTVQGLTISYEQYF.

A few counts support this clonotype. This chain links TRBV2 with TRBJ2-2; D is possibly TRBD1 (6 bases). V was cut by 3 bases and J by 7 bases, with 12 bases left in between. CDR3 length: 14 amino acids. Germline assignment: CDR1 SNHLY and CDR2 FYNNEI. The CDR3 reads CASSEWGQGGELFF. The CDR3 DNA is TGTGCCAGCAGTGAGTGGGGGCAAGGCGGGGAGCTGTTTTTT. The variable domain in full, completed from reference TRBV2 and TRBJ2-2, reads EPEVTQTPSHQVTQMGQEVILRCVPISNHLYFYWYRQILGQKVEFLVSFYNNEISEKSEIFDDQFSVERPDGSNFTLKIRSTKLEDSAMYFCASSEWGQGGELFFGEGSRLTVL.

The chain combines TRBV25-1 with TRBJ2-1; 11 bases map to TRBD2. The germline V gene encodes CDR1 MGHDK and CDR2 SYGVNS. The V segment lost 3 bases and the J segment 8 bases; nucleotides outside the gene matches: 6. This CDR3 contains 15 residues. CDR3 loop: CASSDPSSGGYEQFF. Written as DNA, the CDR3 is TGTGCCAGCAGTGACCCCTCTAGCGGGGGGTATGAGCAGTTCTTC. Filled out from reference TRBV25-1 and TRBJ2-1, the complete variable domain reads EADIYQTPRYLVIGTGKKITLECSQTMGHDKMYWYQQDPGMELHLIHYSYGVNSTEKGDLSSESTVSRIRTEHFPLTLESARPSHTSQYLCASSDPSSGGYEQFFGPGTRLTVL.

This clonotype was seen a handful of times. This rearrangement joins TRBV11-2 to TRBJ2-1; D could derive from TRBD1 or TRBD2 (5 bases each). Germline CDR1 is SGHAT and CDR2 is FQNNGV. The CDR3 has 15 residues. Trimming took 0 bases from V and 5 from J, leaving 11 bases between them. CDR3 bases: TGTGCCAGCAGCTTAGAAGGGGACCCGCACAATGAGCAGTTCTTC. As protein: CASSLEGDPHNEQFF.

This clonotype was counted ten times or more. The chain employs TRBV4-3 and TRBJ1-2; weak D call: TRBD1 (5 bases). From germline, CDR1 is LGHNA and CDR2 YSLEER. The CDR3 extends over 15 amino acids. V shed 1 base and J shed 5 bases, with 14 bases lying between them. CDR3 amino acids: CASSQAGGGGYGYTF. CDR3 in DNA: TGCGCCAGCAGCCAAGCCGGTGGGGGAGGTTATGGCTACACCTTC.

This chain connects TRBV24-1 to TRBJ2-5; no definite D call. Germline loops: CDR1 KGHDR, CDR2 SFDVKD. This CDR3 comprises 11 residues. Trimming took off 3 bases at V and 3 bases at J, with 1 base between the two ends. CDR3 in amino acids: CATSDKETQYF. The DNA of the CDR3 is TGTGCCACCAGTGATAAAGAGACCCAGTACTTC.

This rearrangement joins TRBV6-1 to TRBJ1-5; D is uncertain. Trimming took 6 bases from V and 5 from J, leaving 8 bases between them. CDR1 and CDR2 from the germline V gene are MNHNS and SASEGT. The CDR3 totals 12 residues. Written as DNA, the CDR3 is TGTGCCAGCAGAGGTGACCATCAGCCCCAGCATTTT. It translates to CASRGDHQPQHF.

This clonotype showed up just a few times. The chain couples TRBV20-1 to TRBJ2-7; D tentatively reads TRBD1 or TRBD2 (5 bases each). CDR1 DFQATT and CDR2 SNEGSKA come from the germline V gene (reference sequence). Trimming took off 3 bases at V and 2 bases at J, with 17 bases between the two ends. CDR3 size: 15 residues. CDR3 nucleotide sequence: TGCAGTGCTAGGGCTACCGGGACCCCGGCCTACGAGCAGTACTTC. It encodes CSARATGTPAYEQYF.

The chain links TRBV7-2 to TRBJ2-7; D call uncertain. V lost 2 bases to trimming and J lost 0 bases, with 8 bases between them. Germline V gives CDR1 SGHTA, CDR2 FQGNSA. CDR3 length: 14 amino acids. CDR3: CASSLSVASYEQYF. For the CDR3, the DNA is TGTGCCAGCAGCTTATCGGTAGCCTCCTACGAGCAGTACTTC.

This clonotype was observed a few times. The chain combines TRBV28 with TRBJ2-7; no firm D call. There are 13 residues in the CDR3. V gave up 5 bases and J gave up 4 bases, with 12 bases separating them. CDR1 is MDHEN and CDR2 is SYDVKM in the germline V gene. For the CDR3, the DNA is TGTGCCAGCAGTGATCATGGTGGGTACGAGCAGTACTTC. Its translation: CASSDHGGYEQYF.

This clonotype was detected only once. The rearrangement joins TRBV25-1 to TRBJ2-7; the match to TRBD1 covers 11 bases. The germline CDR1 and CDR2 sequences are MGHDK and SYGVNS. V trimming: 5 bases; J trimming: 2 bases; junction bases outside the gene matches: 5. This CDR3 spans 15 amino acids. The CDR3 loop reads CASSPGQGVTYEQYF. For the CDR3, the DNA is TGTGCCAGCAGTCCGGGACAGGGGGTTACCTACGAGCAGTACTTC.

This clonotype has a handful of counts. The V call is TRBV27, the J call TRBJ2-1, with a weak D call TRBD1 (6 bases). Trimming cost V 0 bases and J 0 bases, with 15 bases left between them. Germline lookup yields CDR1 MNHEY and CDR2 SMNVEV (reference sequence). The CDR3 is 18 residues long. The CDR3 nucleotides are TGTGCCAGCAGTTTATCGGGGGCAGGGTATAACTCCTACAATGAGCAGTTCTTC. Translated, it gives CASSLSGAGYNSYNEQFF.

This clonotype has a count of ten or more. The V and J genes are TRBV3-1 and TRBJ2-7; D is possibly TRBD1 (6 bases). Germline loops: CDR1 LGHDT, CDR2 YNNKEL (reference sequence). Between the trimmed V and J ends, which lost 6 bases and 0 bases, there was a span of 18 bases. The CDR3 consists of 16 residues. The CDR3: CASRLDRTANSYEQYF. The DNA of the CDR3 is TGTGCCAGCAGGCTCGACCGGACAGCGAACTCCTACGAGCAGTACTTC.

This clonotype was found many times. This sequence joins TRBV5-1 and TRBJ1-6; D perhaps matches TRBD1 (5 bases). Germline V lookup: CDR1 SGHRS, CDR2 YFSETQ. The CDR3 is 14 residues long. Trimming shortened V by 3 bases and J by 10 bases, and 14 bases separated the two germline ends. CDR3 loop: CASSSGQTTSPLHF. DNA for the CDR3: TGCGCCAGCAGCTCTGGACAAACGACCTCACCCCTCCACTTT.

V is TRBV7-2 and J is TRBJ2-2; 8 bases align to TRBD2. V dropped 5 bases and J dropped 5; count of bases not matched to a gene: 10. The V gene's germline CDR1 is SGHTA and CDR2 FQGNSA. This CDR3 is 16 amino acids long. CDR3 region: CASSPGSGGRTGELFF. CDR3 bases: TGTGCCAGCAGCCCAGGAAGTGGCGGGAGGACCGGGGAGCTGTTTTTT. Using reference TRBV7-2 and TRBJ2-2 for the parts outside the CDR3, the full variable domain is GAGVSQSPSNKVTEKGKDVELRCDPISGHTALYWYRQSLGQGLEFLIYFQGNSAPDKSGLPSDRFSAERTGGSVSTLTIQRTQQEDSAVYLCASSPGSGGRTGELFFGEGSRLTVL.